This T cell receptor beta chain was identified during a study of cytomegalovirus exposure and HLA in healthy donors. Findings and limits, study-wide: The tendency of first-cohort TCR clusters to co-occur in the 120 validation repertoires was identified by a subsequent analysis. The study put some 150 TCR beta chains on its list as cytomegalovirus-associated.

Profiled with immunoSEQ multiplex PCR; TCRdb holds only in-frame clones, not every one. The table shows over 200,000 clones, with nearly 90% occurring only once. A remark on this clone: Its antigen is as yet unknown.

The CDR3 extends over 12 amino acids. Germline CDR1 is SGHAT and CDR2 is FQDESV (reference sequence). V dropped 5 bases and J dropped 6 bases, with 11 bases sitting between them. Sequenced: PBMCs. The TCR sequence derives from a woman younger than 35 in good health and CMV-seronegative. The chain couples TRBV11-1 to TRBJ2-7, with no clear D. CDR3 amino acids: CASSLQMAEQYF. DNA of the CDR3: TGTGCCAGCAGCCTCCAGATGGCCGAGCAGTACTTC.